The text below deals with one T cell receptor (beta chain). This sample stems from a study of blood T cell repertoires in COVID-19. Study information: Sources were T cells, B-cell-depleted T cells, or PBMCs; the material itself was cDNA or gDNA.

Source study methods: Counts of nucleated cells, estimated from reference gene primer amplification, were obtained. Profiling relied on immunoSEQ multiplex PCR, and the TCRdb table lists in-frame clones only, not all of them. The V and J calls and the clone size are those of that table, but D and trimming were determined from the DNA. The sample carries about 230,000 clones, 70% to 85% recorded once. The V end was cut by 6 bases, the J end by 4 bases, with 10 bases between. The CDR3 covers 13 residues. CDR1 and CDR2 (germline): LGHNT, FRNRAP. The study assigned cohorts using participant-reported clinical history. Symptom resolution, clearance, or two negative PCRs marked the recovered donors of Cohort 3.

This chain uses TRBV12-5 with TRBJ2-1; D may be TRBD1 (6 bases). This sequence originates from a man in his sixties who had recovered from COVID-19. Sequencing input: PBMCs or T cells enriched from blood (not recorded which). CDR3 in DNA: TGTGCTAGTGGCCCCGGACAGTACAATGAGCAGTTCTTC. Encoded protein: CASGPGQYNEQFF.